This entry lists 11 T cell receptor beta chains sequenced from one sample in a study of blood T cell repertoires in COVID-19. Generated by immunoSEQ multiplex PCR, the TCRdb table keeps only in-frame clones and is missing some. This table holds just over 350,000 clones, about 90% found once. The specimen was PBMCs or T cells enriched from blood (not recorded which). These TCRs come from a young woman who had recovered from COVID-19.

The chain is built from TRBV2 and TRBJ1-1; TRBD1 might be the D (5 bases). Germline assignment: CDR1 SNHLY and CDR2 FYNNEI. Trimming took 7 bases from V and 1 from J, leaving 10 bases between them. The CDR3 runs 13 residues. Here the CDR3 reads CASTARENTEAFF. Here the CDR3 DNA reads TGTGCCAGCACAGCCAGGGAGAACACTGAAGCTTTCTTT.

The V gene is TRBV4-1, the J gene TRBJ1-1; unclear D gene. Deletions cut 0 bases from V and 8 bases from J, with 16 bases between. The CDR3 is 15 residues long. CDR1 is MGHRA, CDR2 YSYEKL, per germline. The CDR3 here is CASSQDPQNGNEAFF. The CDR3 DNA is TGCGCCAGCAGCCAAGATCCCCAAAACGGGAACGAAGCTTTCTTT.

The gene calls are TRBV15 and TRBJ2-1, with 13 bases matching TRBD2. V shed 4 bases, J shed 0 bases, and the junction held 3 bases outside the gene matches. CDR1 is LNHNV and CDR2 is YYDKDF in the germline V gene (reference sequence). This CDR3 is 17 amino acids long. DNA of the CDR3: TGTGCCACCAGCACGCGGACTAGCGGGGGCTCCTACAATGAGCAGTTCTTC. Its protein is CATSTRTSGGSYNEQFF.

This clone was seen only once. The V call is TRBV12-3 or TRBV12-4, the J call TRBJ1-4, with 7 bases matching TRBD1. The CDR3 consists of 12 residues. V was clipped by 7 bases and J by 7 bases; unmatched bases: 3. CDR3 residues: CASKRGREKLFF. The CDR3 region has the DNA TGTGCCAGCAAAAGGGGGCGTGAAAAACTGTTTTTT.

This rearrangement joins TRBV18 to TRBJ2-7; TRBD1 aligns across 9 bases. The CDR3 is 14 residues long. Losses at the gene ends were 2 bases for V and 6 bases for J; bases not matched to a gene: 5. From germline, CDR1 is KGHSH and CDR2 LQKENI. This CDR3 reads CASSPGTGIREQYF. CDR3 coding DNA: TGTGCCAGCTCACCAGGGACAGGGATCCGCGAGCAGTACTTC.

J is TRBJ2-2 and V is TRBV7-2; 13 bases line up with TRBD2. The V and J ends lost 0 bases and 6 bases, in that order; junction bases with no gene match: 1. The CDR3 has 16 amino acids. Germline V gene sequence: CDR1 SGHTA, CDR2 FQGNSA. CDR3 loop: CASSLAGLAGAGELFF. In nucleotides, the CDR3 is TGTGCCAGCAGCTTAGCTGGACTAGCGGGAGCCGGGGAGCTGTTTTTT.

The rearrangement links TRBV25-1 to TRBJ2-1; 10 bases agree with TRBD2. The CDR3 spans 17 residues. The germline V gene encodes CDR1 MGHDK and CDR2 SYGVNS. V was clipped by 5 bases and J by 4 bases; unmatched bases: 11. This CDR3 is CASSPRSGREQYNEQFF. DNA of the CDR3: TGTGCCAGCAGTCCCCGGAGCGGGAGGGAACAGTACAATGAGCAGTTCTTC.

The rearrangement uses TRBV7-2 and TRBJ2-6; no definite D call. Between the trimmed V and J ends, which lost 1 base and 8 bases, there was a span of 6 bases. This CDR3 spans 13 amino acids. Germline CDR1 reads SGHTA; CDR2 reads FQGNSA. The CDR3, as DNA: TGTGCCAGCAGCTTAGGCGTTCCCAACGTCCTGACTTTC. It translates to CASSLGVPNVLTF. Full variable domain (outside the CDR3, taken from reference TRBV7-2 and TRBJ2-6): GAGVSQSPSNKVTEKGKDVELRCDPISGHTALYWYRQSLGQGLEFLIYFQGNSAPDKSGLPSDRFSAERTGGSVSTLTIQRTQQEDSAVYLCASSLGVPNVLTFGAGSRLTVL.

V is TRBV5-1 and J is TRBJ1-1; D gene unclear. The V and J ends lost 1 base and 1 base respectively, with 8 bases between them. Germline V gene lookup returns CDR1 SGHRS and CDR2 YFSETQ. The CDR3 runs 14 residues. For the CDR3, the DNA is TGCGCCAGCAGCTTGTCTGAGAGGAACACTGAAGCTTTCTTT. This gives the protein CASSLSERNTEAFF.

This clone was found once. V usage is TRBV5-6 and J usage is TRBJ1-2; a weak D match, TRBD1 (5 bases). Germline V lookup: CDR1 SGHDT, CDR2 YYEEEE. Trimming cost V 4 bases and J 12 bases, with 16 bases left between them. The CDR3 is made up of 12 amino acids. CDR3 DNA: TGTGCCAGCAGCCCAACCGGCAGGGAGGACACCTTC. Translated, it gives CASSPTGREDTF.

Comment on this clone: Germline and junction disagree at one end, which may indicate a read error. V usage is TRBV7-7 and J usage is TRBJ2-7, with 9 bases identical to TRBD2. The length of the CDR3 is 15 residues. Germline V gives CDR1 SSHAT, CDR2 FNYEAQ (reference sequence). For the CDR3, the DNA is TGTGCTAGCAGCCCAAAAGCGGGGGGAATCTACGAGCAGTACTTC. Protein sequence: CASSPKAGGIYEQYF.